The clone carrying this T cell receptor (beta chain) was detected many times. The antigen remains unidentified. Other DNA variants within this sample encode the same CDR3. This sample was included in a study of shared clonotypes between healthy human individuals. Notes on the study in general: Richness estimates generally favored naive over memory subsets. Rarefaction analysis demonstrated incomplete sorted-subset sequencing notwithstanding large depth.

Authors' processing steps: ImmunoSEQ output held junction-only sequences without quality scores, so filtering differed. Generated by immunoSEQ multiplex PCR, the TCRdb table keeps only in-frame clones and is missing some. The V and J calls and clone size were taken over from that table, and D and trimming were inferred from the DNA. The sample comprises fewer than 1.4 million clones, more than 75% of which are singletons, and 0.5% to 0.65% rests with the top ten. The CDR3 sequence is 14 residues long. V lost 0 bases and J 7 bases, leaving 10 bases between the germline ends. Germline CDR1 reads SGHTS; CDR2 reads YDEGEE.

This chain uses TRBV5-8 with TRBJ1-4, with no clear D. The sequencing input was memory CD4+ T cells from PBMCs. Subset noted: CD45RA-negative fraction. This sequence originates from a man between 18 and 29 years old in good health. Some clones in this sample may be carry-over from other donors' samples. CDR3 in DNA: TGTGCCAGCAGCTTGGGGGGTGACGGTGAAAAACTGTTTTTT. Its translation is CASSLGGDGEKLFF.